The entry below describes one T cell receptor beta chain. The data belong to a study of OX40 agonist ivuxolimab in advanced cancers. Across the study: At 0.01 to 10 mg/kg, ivuxolimab was administered intravenously to patients every 2 weeks. People in dose escalation had one of these cancers: hepatocellular carcinoma, melanoma, renal cell or head and neck cancer.

The protocol was immunoSEQ multiplex PCR, while the TCRdb copy is restricted to in-frame clones and leaves out a portion. The sample consists of tens of thousands of clones, around four fifths of them appearing once. Germline CDR1 is LNHDA and CDR2 is SQIVND (reference sequence). CDR3 length: 14 residues. Trimming removed 5 bases from V and 4 bases from J; junction bases left unmatched: 4. The TCR comes from an adult with an advanced solid tumor such as melanoma, head and neck, liver or kidney cancer. This specimen was CD4+ or CD8+ T cells sorted from blood, taken in a trial of the OX40 agonist ivuxolimab. The V gene is TRBV19, the J gene TRBJ2-1; 8 bases agree with TRBD2. CDR3: CASSLRGVYNEQFF. CDR3 in DNA: TGTGCCAGTAGTTTGCGGGGGGTTTACAATGAGCAGTTCTTC.